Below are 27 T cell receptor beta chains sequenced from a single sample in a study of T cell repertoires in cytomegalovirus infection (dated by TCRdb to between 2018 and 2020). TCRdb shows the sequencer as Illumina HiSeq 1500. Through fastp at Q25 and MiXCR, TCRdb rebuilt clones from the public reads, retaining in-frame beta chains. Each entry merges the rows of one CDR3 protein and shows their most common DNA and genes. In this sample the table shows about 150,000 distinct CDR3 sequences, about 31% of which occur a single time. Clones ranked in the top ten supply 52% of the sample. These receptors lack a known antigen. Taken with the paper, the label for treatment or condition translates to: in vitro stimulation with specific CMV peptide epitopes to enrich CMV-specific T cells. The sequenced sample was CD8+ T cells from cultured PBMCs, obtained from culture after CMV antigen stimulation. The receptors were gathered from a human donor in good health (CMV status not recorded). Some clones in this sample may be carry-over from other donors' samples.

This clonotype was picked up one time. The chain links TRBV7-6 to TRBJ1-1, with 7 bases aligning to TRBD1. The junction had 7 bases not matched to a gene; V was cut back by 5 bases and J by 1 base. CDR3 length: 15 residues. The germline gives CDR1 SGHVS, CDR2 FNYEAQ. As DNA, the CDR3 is TGTGCCAGCAGCGGAAGAGGGGGCCCGAACACTGAAGCTTTCTTT. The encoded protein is CASSGRGGPNTEAFF.

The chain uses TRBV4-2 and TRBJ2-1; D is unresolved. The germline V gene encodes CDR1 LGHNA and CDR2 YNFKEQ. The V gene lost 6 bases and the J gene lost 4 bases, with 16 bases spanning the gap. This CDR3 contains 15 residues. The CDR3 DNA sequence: TGTGCCAGCAGTACCACCCCAGAACTTTACAATGAGCAGTTCTTC. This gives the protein CASSTTPELYNEQFF.

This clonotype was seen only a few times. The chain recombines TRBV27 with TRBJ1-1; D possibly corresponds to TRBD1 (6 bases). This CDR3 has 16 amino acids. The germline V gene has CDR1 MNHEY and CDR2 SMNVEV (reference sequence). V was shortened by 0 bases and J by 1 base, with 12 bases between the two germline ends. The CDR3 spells CASSLSINRANTEAFF. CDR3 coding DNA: TGTGCCAGCAGTTTATCGATTAACAGGGCGAACACTGAAGCTTTCTTT.

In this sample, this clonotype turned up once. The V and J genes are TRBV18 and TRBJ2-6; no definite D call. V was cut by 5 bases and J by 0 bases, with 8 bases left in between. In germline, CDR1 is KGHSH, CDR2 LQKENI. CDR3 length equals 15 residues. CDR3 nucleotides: TGTGCCAGCTCATCTCAGAACTCTGGGGCCAACGTCCTGACTTTC. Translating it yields CASSSQNSGANVLTF.

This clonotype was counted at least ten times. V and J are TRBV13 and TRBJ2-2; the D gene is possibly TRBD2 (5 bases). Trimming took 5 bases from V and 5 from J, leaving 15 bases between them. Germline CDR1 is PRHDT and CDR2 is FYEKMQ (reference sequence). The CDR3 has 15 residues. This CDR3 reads CASSRSGLVTGELFF. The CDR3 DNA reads TGTGCCAGCAGCCGAAGCGGATTGGTTACCGGGGAGCTGTTTTTT.

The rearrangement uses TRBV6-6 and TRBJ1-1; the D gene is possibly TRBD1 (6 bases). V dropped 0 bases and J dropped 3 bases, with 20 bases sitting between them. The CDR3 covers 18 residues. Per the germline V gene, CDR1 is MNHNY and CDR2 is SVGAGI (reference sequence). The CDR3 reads CASSYSWGGEGWHTEAFF. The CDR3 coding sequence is TGTGCCAGCAGTTACTCATGGGGGGGCGAAGGATGGCACACTGAAGCTTTCTTT.

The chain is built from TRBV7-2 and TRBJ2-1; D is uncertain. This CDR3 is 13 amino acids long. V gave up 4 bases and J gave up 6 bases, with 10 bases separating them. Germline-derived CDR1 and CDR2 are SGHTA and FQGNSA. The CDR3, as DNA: TGTGCCAGCAGCTCAACTCTAACCAATGAGCAGTTCTTC. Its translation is CASSSTLTNEQFF. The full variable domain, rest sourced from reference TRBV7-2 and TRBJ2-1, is GAGVSQSPSNKVTEKGKDVELRCDPISGHTALYWYRQSLGQGLEFLIYFQGNSAPDKSGLPSDRFSAERTGGSVSTLTIQRTQQEDSAVYLCASSSTLTNEQFFGPGTRLTVL.

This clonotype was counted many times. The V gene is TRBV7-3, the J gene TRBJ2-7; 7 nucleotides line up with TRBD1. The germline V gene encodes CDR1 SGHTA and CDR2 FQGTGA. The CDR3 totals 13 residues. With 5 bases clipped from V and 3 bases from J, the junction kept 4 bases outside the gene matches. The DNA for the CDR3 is TGTGCCAGCAGCAAGGGACAGAACTACGAGCAGTACTTC. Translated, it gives CASSKGQNYEQYF.

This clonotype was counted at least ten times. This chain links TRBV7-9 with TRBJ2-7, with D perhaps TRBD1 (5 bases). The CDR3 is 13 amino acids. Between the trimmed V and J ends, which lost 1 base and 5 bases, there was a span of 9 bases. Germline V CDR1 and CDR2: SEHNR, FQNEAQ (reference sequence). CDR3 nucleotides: TGTGCCAGCAGCTTAGAACAACAGGACGAGCAGTACTTC. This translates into CASSLEQQDEQYF.

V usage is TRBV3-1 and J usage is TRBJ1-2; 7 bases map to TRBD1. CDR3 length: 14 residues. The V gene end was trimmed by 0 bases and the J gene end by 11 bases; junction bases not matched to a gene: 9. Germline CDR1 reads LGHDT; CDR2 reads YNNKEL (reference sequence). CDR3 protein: CASSQDPRGQGYTF. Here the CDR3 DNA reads TGTGCCAGCAGCCAAGATCCGAGGGGGCAAGGTTACACCTTC.

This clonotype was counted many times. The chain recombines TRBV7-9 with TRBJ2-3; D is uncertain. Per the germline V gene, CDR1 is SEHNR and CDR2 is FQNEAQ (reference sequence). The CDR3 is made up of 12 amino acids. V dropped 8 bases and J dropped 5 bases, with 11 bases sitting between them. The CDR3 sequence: CASSRPGDTQYF. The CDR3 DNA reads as TGTGCCAGCTCCCGACCCGGAGATACGCAGTATTTT.

The DNA for the CDR3 is TGTGCCAGCCCTAACAAAGGGGCCAACGTCCTGACTTTC. This encodes CASPNKGANVLTF. V usage is TRBV7-9 and J usage is TRBJ2-6; D is uncertain. The CDR3 is 13 residues long. The V end was cut by 8 bases, the J end by 4 bases, with 9 bases between. Germline CDR1 and CDR2: SEHNR and FQNEAQ (reference sequence).

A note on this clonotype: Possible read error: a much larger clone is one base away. The CDR3 bases are TGTACCAGCAGTACCGGACGGAACAATCAGCCCCAGCATTTT. This translates into CTSSTGRNNQPQHF. This chain uses TRBV27 with TRBJ1-5, with D hard to call. This CDR3 is built from 14 residues. Germline V gene lookup returns CDR1 MNHEY and CDR2 SMNVEV (reference sequence).

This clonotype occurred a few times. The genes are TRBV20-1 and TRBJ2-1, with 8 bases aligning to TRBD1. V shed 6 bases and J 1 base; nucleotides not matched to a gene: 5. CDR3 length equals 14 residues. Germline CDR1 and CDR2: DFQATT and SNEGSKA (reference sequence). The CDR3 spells CSAPGQGSYNEQFF. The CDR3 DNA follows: TGCAGTGCACCCGGACAGGGTTCCTACAATGAGCAGTTCTTC.

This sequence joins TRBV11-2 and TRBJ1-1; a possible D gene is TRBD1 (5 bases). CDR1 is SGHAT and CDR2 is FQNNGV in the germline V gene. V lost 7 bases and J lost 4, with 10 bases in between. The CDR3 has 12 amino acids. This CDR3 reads CASKGMSTEAFF. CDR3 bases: TGTGCCAGCAAGGGGATGAGCACTGAAGCTTTCTTT.

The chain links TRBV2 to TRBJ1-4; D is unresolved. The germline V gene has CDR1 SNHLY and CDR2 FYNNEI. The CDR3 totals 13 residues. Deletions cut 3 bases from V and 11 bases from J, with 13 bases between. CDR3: CASSDAGGGKLFF. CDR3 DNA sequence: TGTGCCAGCAGTGATGCCGGTGGTGGGAAACTGTTTTTT. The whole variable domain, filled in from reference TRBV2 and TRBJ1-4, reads EPEVTQTPSHQVTQMGQEVILRCVPISNHLYFYWYRQILGQKVEFLVSFYNNEISEKSEIFDDQFSVERPDGSNFTLKIRSTKLEDSAMYFCASSDAGGGKLFFGSGTQLSVL.

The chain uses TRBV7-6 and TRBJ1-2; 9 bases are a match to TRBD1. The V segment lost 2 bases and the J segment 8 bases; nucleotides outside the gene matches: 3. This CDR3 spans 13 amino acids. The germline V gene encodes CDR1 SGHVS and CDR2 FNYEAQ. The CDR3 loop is CASSLRTGEGYTF. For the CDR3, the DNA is TGTGCCAGCAGCTTACGGACAGGGGAAGGCTACACCTTC.

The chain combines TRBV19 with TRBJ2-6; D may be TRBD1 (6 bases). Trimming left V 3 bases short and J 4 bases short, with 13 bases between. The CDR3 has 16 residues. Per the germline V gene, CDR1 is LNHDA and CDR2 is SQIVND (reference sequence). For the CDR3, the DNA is TGTGCCAGTAGTATTGCAGGGGCGGCCGGGGCCAACGTCCTGACTTTC. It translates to CASSIAGAAGANVLTF.

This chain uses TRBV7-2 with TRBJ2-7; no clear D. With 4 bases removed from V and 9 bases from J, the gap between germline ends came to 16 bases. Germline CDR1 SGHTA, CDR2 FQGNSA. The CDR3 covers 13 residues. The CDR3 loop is CASSSRPESAQYF. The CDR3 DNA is TGTGCCAGCAGCTCCCGGCCGGAAAGTGCGCAGTACTTC.

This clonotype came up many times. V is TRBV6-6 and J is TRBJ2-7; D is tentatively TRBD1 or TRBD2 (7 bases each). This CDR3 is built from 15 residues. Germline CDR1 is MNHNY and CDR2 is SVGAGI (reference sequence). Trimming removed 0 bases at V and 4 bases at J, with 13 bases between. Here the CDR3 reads CASSYSWQGGYEQYF. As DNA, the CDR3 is TGTGCCAGCAGTTACTCATGGCAGGGGGGGTACGAGCAGTACTTC.

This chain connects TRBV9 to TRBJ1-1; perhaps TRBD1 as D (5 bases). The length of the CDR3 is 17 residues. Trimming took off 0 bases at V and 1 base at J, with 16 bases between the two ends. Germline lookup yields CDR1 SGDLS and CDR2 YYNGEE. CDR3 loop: CASSVVPGGYSNTEAFF. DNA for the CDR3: TGTGCCAGCAGCGTAGTCCCCGGGGGGTACTCGAACACTGAAGCTTTCTTT.

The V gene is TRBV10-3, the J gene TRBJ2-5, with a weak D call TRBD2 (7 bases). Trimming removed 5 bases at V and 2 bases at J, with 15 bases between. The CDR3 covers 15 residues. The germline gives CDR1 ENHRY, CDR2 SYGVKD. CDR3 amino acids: CAISPTGGTQETQYF. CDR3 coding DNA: TGTGCCATCAGTCCGACGGGGGGCACACAAGAGACCCAGTACTTC.

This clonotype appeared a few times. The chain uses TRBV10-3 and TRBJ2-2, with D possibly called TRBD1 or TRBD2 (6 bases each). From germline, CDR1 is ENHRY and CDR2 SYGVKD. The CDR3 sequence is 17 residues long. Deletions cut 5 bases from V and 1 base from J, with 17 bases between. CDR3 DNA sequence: TGTGCCATCAGTTCTCTTTTAGGGGGGCGGAACACCGGGGAGCTGTTTTTT. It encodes CAISSLLGGRNTGELFF.

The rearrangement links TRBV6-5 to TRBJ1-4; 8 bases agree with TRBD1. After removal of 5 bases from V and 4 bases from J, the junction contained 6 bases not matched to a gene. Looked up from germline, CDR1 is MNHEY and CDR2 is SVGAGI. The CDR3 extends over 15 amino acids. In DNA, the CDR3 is TGTGCCAGCAGTCGGACAGGGATCAATAATGAAAAACTGTTTTTT. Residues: CASSRTGINNEKLFF.

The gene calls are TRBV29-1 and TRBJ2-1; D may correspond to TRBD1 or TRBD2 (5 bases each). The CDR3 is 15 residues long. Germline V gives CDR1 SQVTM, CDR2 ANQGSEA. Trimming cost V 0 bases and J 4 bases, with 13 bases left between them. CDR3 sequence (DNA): TGCAGCGTTGAAGATCGGGGCAGCTTATACAATGAGCAGTTCTTC. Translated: CSVEDRGSLYNEQFF.

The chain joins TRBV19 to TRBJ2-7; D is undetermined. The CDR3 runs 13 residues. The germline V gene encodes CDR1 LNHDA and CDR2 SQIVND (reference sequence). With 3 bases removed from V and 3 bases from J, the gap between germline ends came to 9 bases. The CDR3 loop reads CASSIGFGYEQYF. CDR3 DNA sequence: TGTGCCAGTAGTATCGGTTTCGGCTACGAGCAGTACTTC.

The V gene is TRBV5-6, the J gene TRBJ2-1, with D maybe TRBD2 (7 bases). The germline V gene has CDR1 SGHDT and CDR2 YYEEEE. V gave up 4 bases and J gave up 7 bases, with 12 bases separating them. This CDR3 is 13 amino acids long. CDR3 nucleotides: TGTGCCAGCAGCCCGGGGGGCCGAAATGAGCAGTTCTTC. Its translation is CASSPGGRNEQFF.